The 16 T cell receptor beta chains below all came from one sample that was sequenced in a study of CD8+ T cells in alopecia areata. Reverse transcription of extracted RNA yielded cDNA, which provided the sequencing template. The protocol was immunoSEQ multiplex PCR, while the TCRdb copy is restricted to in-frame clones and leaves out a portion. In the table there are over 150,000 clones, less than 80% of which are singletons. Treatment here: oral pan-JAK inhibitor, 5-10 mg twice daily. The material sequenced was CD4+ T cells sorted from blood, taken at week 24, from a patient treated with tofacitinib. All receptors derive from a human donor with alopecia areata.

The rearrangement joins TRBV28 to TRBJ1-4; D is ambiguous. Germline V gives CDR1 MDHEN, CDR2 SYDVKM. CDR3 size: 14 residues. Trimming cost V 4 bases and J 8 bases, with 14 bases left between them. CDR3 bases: TGTGCCAGCAGTTCCTTTCAAATAGGGGAAAAACTGTTTTTT. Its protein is CASSSFQIGEKLFF.

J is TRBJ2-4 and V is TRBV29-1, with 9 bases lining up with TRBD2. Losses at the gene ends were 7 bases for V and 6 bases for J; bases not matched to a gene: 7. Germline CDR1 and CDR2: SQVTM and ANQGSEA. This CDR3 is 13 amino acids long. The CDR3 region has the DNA TGCAGCGCGAGTGGACTAGCGACAAACATTCAGTACTTC. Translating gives CSASGLATNIQYF.

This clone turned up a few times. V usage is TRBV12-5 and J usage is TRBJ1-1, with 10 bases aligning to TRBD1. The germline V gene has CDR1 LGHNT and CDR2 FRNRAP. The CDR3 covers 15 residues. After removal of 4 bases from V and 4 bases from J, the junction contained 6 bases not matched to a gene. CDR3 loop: CASGSPDRGGTEAFF. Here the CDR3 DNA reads TGTGCTAGTGGTTCCCCGGACAGGGGGGGCACTGAAGCTTTCTTT.

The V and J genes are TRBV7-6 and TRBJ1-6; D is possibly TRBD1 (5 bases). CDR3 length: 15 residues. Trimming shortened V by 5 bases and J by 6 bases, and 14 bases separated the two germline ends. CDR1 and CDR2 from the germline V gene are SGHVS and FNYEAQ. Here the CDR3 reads CASSPTTGGNSPLHF. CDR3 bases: TGTGCCAGCAGCCCTACCACGGGGGGTAATTCACCCCTCCACTTT.

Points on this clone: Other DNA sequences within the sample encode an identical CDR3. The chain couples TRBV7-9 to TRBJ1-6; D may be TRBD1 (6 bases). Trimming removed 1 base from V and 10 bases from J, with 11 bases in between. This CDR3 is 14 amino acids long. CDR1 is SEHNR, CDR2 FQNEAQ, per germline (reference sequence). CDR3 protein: CASSLDQGSSPLHF. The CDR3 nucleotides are TGTGCCAGCAGCTTAGATCAGGGGAGCTCACCCCTCCACTTT.

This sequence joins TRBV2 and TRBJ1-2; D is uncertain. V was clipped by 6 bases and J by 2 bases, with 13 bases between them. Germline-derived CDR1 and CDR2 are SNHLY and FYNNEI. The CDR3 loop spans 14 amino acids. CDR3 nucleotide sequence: TGTGCCAGCAGAGTTTTGGACGGAAACTATGGCTACACCTTC. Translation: CASRVLDGNYGYTF.

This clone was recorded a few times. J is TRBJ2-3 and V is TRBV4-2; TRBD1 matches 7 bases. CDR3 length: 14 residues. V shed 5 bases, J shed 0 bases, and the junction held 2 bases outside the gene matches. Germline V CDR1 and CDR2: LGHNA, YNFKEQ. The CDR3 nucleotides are TGTGCCAGCAGCTCGACAGGGAGCACAGATACGCAGTATTTT. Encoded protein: CASSSTGSTDTQYF.

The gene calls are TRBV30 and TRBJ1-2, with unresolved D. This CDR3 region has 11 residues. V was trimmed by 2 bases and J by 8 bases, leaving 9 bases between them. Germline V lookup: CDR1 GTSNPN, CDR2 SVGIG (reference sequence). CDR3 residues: CAWSLTFGYTF. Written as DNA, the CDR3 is TGTGCCTGGAGTCTGACGTTCGGCTACACCTTC.

This CDR3 reads CSVRHRLNTEAFF. The CDR3 DNA reads TGCAGCGTGAGACATCGTCTGAACACTGAAGCTTTCTTT. J is TRBJ1-1 and V is TRBV29-1; D not resolved. This CDR3 contains 13 residues. Per germline, CDR1 SQVTM and CDR2 ANQGSEA. With 6 bases removed from V and 0 bases from J, the gap between germline ends came to 11 bases.

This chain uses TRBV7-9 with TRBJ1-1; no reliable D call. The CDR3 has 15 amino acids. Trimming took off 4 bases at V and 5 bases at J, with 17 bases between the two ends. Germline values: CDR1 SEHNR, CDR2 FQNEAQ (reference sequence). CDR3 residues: CASSSKATLGTEAFF. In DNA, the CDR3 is TGTGCCAGCAGCTCGAAAGCCACCTTGGGGACTGAAGCTTTCTTT.

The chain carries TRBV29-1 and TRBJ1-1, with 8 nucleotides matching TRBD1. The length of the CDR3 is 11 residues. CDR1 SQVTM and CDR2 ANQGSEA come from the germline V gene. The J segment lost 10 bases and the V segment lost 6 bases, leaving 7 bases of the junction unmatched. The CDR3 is CSVARTGRAFF. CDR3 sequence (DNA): TGCAGCGTGGCCCGGACAGGGAGAGCTTTCTTT.

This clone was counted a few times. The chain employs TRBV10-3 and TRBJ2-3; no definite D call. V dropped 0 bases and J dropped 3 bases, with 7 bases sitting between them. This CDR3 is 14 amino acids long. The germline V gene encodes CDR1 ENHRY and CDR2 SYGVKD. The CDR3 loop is CAISESKSTDTQYF. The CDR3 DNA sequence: TGTGCCATCAGTGAGTCGAAATCAACAGATACGCAGTATTTT.

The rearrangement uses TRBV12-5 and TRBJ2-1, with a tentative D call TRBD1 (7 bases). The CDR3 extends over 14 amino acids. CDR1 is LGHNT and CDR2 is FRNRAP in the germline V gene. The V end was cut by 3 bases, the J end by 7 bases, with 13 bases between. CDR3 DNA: TGTGCTAGTGGTTTTGGACAGGCGGGGAATGAGCAGTTCTTC. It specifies CASGFGQAGNEQFF.

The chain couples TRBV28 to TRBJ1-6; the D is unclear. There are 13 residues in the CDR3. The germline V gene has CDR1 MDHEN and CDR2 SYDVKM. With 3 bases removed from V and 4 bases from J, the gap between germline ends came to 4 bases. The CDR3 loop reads CASSLGYNSPLHF. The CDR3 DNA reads TGTGCCAGCAGTTTGGGTTATAATTCACCCCTCCACTTT.

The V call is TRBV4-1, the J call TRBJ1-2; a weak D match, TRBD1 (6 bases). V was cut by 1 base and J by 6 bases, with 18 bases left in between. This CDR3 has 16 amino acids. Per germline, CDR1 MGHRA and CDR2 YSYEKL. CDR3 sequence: CASSQGRVTGSHGYTF. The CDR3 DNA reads TGCGCCAGCAGCCAAGGTCGGGTGACAGGATCTCATGGCTACACCTTC.

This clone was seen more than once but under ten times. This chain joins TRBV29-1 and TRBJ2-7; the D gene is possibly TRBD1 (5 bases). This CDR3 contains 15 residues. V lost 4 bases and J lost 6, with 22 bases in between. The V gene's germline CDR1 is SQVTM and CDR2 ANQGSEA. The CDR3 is CSVVRTTGKNSEQYF. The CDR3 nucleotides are TGCAGCGTTGTAAGGACAACTGGGAAAAACTCCGAGCAGTACTTC.